The sequence of this T cell receptor beta chain was determined in a study of blood T cell repertoires in COVID-19. The wider study: The cDNA or gDNA used as material had been derived from T cells, B-cell-depleted T cells, or PBMCs.

The protocol was immunoSEQ multiplex PCR, while the TCRdb copy is restricted to in-frame clones and leaves out a portion. The sample lists about 130,000 clones, roughly 86% occurring once. While infection was still active, Seattle patients were enrolled and then followed longitudinally. This TCR derives from a woman in her 70s with COVID-19, enrolled during active disease. Sequenced material: peripheral blood.

CDR3 coding DNA: TGTGCCAGCAGTTTCGAGGCGCCAGCTTACAATGAGCAGTTCTTC. It is translated as CASSFEAPAYNEQFF. The rearrangement joins TRBV27 to TRBJ2-1; no definite D call. Germline values: CDR1 MNHEY, CDR2 SMNVEV (reference sequence). This CDR3 has 15 amino acids. Between the trimmed V and J ends, which lost 3 bases and 4 bases, there was a span of 13 bases.